These 12 T cell receptor beta chains originate from one sample sequenced in a study of blood T cell repertoires in COVID-19. Produced via immunoSEQ multiplex PCR; TCRdb's table is partial and in-frame only. The data show more than 75,000 clones, roughly four fifths seen once. What was sequenced was peripheral blood. Source of these receptors: a man aged 55-75 years with acute or convalescent COVID-19.

The chain uses TRBV12-5 and TRBJ2-2, with 8 bases that match TRBD2. The J segment lost 7 bases and the V segment lost 3 bases, leaving 7 bases of the junction unmatched. Germline V gene data show CDR1 as LGHNT and CDR2 as FRNRAP. The CDR3 extends over 15 amino acids. Here the CDR3 DNA reads TGTGCTAGTGGTTTTGAGACTAGCGCGAACGGGGAGCTGTTTTTT. Protein sequence: CASGFETSANGELFF.

V is TRBV5-1 and J is TRBJ2-5, with a tentative D call TRBD1 (6 bases). V gave up 3 bases and J gave up 2 bases, with 8 bases separating them. The CDR3 spans 13 residues. Germline CDR1 is SGHRS and CDR2 is YFSETQ. CDR3 in DNA: TGCGCCAGCAGCTGGACAGTTCAAGAGACCCAGTACTTC. This translates into CASSWTVQETQYF.

This clone occurred once. The rearrangement joins TRBV24-1 to TRBJ2-5; the D gene is possibly TRBD1 (6 bases). Germline loops: CDR1 KGHDR, CDR2 SFDVKD. Trimming removed 3 bases at V and 2 bases at J, with 15 bases between. The CDR3 loop spans 16 amino acids. CDR3 in DNA: TGTGCCACCAGTGATCCAGGACAGTCCCCTCAAGAGACCCAGTACTTC. Translation gives CATSDPGQSPQETQYF.

V is TRBV28 and J is TRBJ2-3; 15 nucleotides match TRBD2. CDR1 and CDR2 from the germline V gene are MDHEN and SYDVKM. CDR3 length: 17 residues. Trimming took 5 bases from V and 4 from J; bases not matched to a gene: 7. The CDR3 coding sequence is TGTGCCAGCAGTCTCTGGACTAGCGGGAGGGACCCAGATACGCAGTATTTT. Translation: CASSLWTSGRDPDTQYF.

This chain joins TRBV25-1 and TRBJ1-1; 7 positions match TRBD1. CDR1 and CDR2 (germline): MGHDK, SYGVNS. J was trimmed by 2 bases and V by 7 bases; bases with no gene match: 4. The CDR3 contains 13 residues. The CDR3 DNA is TGTGCCAGCATAGGGGGCCCCAACACTGAAGCTTTCTTT. Residues: CASIGGPNTEAFF. Drawing the rest from reference TRBV25-1 and TRBJ1-1, the complete variable domain is EADIYQTPRYLVIGTGKKITLECSQTMGHDKMYWYQQDPGMELHLIHYSYGVNSTEKGDLSSESTVSRIRTEHFPLTLESARPSHTSQYLCASIGGPNTEAFFGQGTRLTVV.

J is TRBJ1-6 and V is TRBV19; maybe TRBD1 (6 bases). Germline-derived CDR1 and CDR2 are LNHDA and SQIVND (reference sequence). V was clipped by 5 bases and J by 11 bases, with 13 bases between them. The CDR3 is 13 residues long. The CDR3 loop reads CASSDRGGPPLHF. The CDR3 coding sequence is TGTGCCAGTAGTGACCGAGGGGGTCCACCCCTCCACTTT.

This chain uses TRBV11-2 with TRBJ2-7; weak D call: TRBD2 (7 bases). The V gene's germline CDR1 is SGHAT and CDR2 FQNNGV. This CDR3 spans 12 amino acids. Between the trimmed V and J ends, which lost 4 bases and 6 bases, there was a span of 10 bases. The CDR3, as DNA: TGTGCCAGCAGCTCGGGGGGCCGCGAGCAGTACTTC. Encoded protein: CASSSGGREQYF.

This chain uses TRBV28 with TRBJ1-2; no firm D call. This CDR3 is built from 14 residues. Germline V lookup: CDR1 MDHEN, CDR2 SYDVKM. The V end lost 5 bases, the J end lost 8 bases, and 18 bases lay between the germline ends. CDR3 sequence (DNA): TGTGCCAGCAGTGGATCATTATCGTTCGGGGGCTACACCTTC. This gives the protein CASSGSLSFGGYTF.

V and J are TRBV5-6 and TRBJ2-3, with D perhaps TRBD2 (7 bases). The germline V gene has CDR1 SGHDT and CDR2 YYEEEE. This CDR3 region has 14 residues. With 4 bases removed from V and 1 base from J, the gap between germline ends came to 10 bases. CDR3 nucleotides: TGTGCCAGCAGCCGAGGGGGGGGCACAGATACGCAGTATTTT. It codes for CASSRGGGTDTQYF. The full variable domain, in which reference TRBV5-6 and TRBJ2-3 provide the parts outside the CDR3, is DAGVTQSPTHLIKTRGQQVTLRCSPKSGHDTVSWYQQALGQGPQFIFQYYEEEERQRGNFPDRFSGHQFPNYSSELNVNALLLGDSALYLCASSRGGGTDTQYFGPGTRLTVL.

V is TRBV19 and J is TRBJ1-2; 9 bases are shared with TRBD1. Germline V CDR1 and CDR2: LNHDA, SQIVND (reference sequence). With V trimmed by 5 bases and J by 1 base, 11 bases remained unmatched. The CDR3 has 17 residues. The CDR3, as DNA: TGTGCCAGTAGTCCTATATACAGGGGGCGGTATAACTATGGCTACACCTTC. Translated, it gives CASSPIYRGRYNYGYTF.

A single count supports this clone. The chain combines TRBV6-5 with TRBJ1-6; 7 bases agree with TRBD1. J lost 10 bases, V lost 3 bases, and 6 bases had no gene match. The CDR3 is 14 residues long. Germline CDR1 and CDR2: MNHEY and SVGAGI. The CDR3 is CASSYRTGDSPLHF. In DNA form, the CDR3 reads TGTGCCAGCAGTTATCGAACAGGGGACTCACCCCTCCACTTT.

A single count supports this clone. The V gene is TRBV5-1, the J gene TRBJ1-5; perhaps TRBD1 as D (6 bases). Germline V gene data show CDR1 as SGHRS and CDR2 as YFSETQ. Between the trimmed V and J ends, which lost 0 bases and 7 bases, there was a span of 11 bases. The CDR3 has 14 amino acids. CDR3 coding DNA: TGCGCCAGCAGCTTGGAGGGGGGGGTACAGCCCCAGCATTTT. Translated: CASSLEGGVQPQHF.